This TCR beta chain was sequenced during a study of CD8 T cells in Susac syndrome. It was with random hexamers that roughly 0.45 to 1 ug RNA was reverse transcribed. The CDR3 of TCR beta was amplified by immunoSEQ multiplex PCR across 54 Vbeta and 13 Jbeta. One entry per CDR3 protein results from TCRdb running MiXCR on the immunoSEQ multiplex PCR reads. The sample holds about 400,000 distinct CDR3 sequences, roughly 85% seen once. TCR beta sequencing was performed on blood CD8+ and CD4+ T cells. Purification of the CD8+ and CD4+ T cells relied on negative isolation, and TEMRA cells underwent FACS enrichment. The source is a human donor with multiple sclerosis. Sequencing was done on a sample of CD8+ T cells from PBMCs.

Here the CDR3 reads CASSFSGFASYEQYF. DNA for the CDR3: TGTGCCAGCAGTTTTTCAGGGTTCGCGAGCTACGAGCAGTACTTC. The chain joins TRBV12-3 or TRBV12-4 to TRBJ2-7; maybe TRBD1 (5 bases). The CDR3 length is 15 residues. V was shortened by 3 bases and J by 3 bases, with 15 bases between the two germline ends.